This TCR beta chain was found in a study of blood T cell repertoires in COVID-19. TCRdb's copy holds only in-frame clones and misses some; the assay was immunoSEQ multiplex PCR. Altogether 200,000 to 300,000 clones are present, roughly 80% being singletons, with the ten largest covering about 3.2%. Sequencing was done on a sample of peripheral blood. This receptor was obtained from a woman aged 18-29 years with acute or convalescent COVID-19.

CDR3 sequence: CASSFLLKATEAFF. CDR3 in DNA: TGTGCCAGCAGTTTTCTCTTAAAAGCCACTGAAGCTTTCTTT. The J gene is TRBJ1-1, the V gene TRBV6-5, with D hard to call. There are 14 residues in the CDR3. Germline assignment: CDR1 MNHEY and CDR2 SVGAGI. Trimming removed 4 bases from V and 4 bases from J, with 13 bases in between.